This T cell receptor (beta chain) was identified in a study of OX40 agonist ivuxolimab in advanced cancers. Overall study context: A diagnosis of hepatocellular carcinoma, melanoma, renal cell or head and neck cancer was present in dose-escalation patients. The study, taken as a whole, reports: Clonal expansion by week 6 occurred in CD4+ and CD8+ blood T cells (at 0.1 to 3.0 mg/kg). Also showing low normalized T-cell clonal expansion were some of the nonresponders. No determination was made of the antigen specificity of the expanded peripheral T cells.

Concerning this clone itself: Its antigen is not identified.

Data came from immunoSEQ multiplex PCR; TCRdb stores just in-frame clones and leaves some out. The data show some 97,000 clones, 70% to 90% seen once. This material consisted of CD4+ or CD8+ T cells sorted from blood, taken in a trial of the OX40 agonist ivuxolimab. This receptor was obtained from an adult with an advanced solid tumor such as melanoma, head and neck, liver or kidney cancer.

The CDR3 coding sequence is TGTGCCAGCAGCCGCAGGGACAGGGGAGAGACCCAGTACTTC. The encoded protein is CASSRRDRGETQYF. The chain has TRBV11-3 and TRBJ2-5; 10 bases agree with TRBD1. Germline lookup yields CDR1 SGHNT and CDR2 YENEEA. This CDR3 region has 14 residues. V shed 5 bases, J shed 4 bases, and the junction held 4 bases outside the gene matches. The whole variable domain, filled in from reference TRBV11-3 and TRBJ2-5, reads EAGVVQSPRYKIIEKKQPVAFWCNPISGHNTLYWYLQNLGQGPELLIRYENEEAVDDSQLPKDRFSAERLKGVDSTLKIQPAELGDSAVYLCASSRRDRGETQYFGPGTRLLVL.